These T cell receptor beta chains were read from a single sample in a study of OX40 agonist ivuxolimab in advanced cancers. Clones were sequenced by immunoSEQ multiplex PCR, and TCRdb holds only the in-frame ones, with some missing. The sample shows 91,000 or so clones, 80% to 90% of them seen only once. The starting material was CD4+ or CD8+ T cells sorted from blood, obtained in a trial of the OX40 agonist ivuxolimab. These receptors were taken from an adult with an advanced solid tumor such as melanoma, head and neck, liver or kidney cancer. CDR3s include the opening cysteine and the closing phenylalanine or tryptophan. D genes are given only for firm matches. Some rows mark clone size as missing; the rest say once, few, many or name a class of expanded clone.

clone_size	v_call	d_call	j_call	cdr3_aa
once	TRBV5-1	NA	TRBJ2-7	CASSPSGTLYEQYF
NA	TRBV18	TRBD2	TRBJ2-7	CASSRGAGTYEQYF
NA	TRBV15	NA	TRBJ2-7	CATSRVQVWDEQYF
NA	TRBV7-2	NA	TRBJ2-4	CASSRTVGENIQYF
once	TRBV2	TRBD2	TRBJ2-1	CASSAGTGGKQFF
NA	TRBV11-3	NA	TRBJ2-7	CASSLGDIVTYEQYF
NA	TRBV5-1	NA	TRBJ2-5	CASSLATGVETQYF
NA	TRBV10-2	TRBD1	TRBJ1-4	CASRPREFSGTDRETNEKLFF
NA	TRBV10-2	NA	TRBJ2-7	CASSSGGSYEQYF
NA	TRBV2	NA	TRBJ1-2	CASSTGLTNYGYTF
NA	TRBV7-2	NA	TRBJ2-1	CASRGVDNEQFF
NA	TRBV28	NA	TRBJ1-2	CASSTAGHNYGYTF
NA	TRBV6-6	NA	TRBJ1-3	CASSYKRDHRDTIYF
NA	TRBV5-4	NA	TRBJ2-7	CASSLSGGWGRREQYF
few	TRBV7-2	NA	TRBJ1-2	CASSLGRTYGYTF
NA	TRBV2	NA	TRBJ1-3	CASSETYSGNTIYF
few	TRBV5-1	NA	TRBJ1-5	CASSLSGGNQPQHF
NA	TRBV5-1	NA	TRBJ2-7	CASSLEQGHYEQYF
NA	TRBV5-1	TRBD1	TRBJ2-7	CASSLEGTGYYEQYF
NA	TRBV12-5	NA	TRBJ2-3	CASAIGGTDTQYF
NA	TRBV7-9	TRBD2	TRBJ2-3	CASSQGGQGGGDTQYF
NA	TRBV9	TRBD2	TRBJ2-1	CASSVLPSTKTSGYSYNEQFF
once	TRBV5-4	NA	TRBJ2-5	CASTTGETQYF
NA	TRBV5-4	TRBD1	TRBJ1-5	CASSKDRDQPQHF
NA	TRBV7-3	NA	TRBJ2-6	CASSPLGRATGANVLTF
NA	TRBV19	NA	TRBJ1-1	CASRGYTEAFF
few	TRBV27	NA	TRBJ2-5	CASSLRRREETQYF
NA	TRBV7-2	NA	TRBJ2-3	CASSLSRITQVTQYF
NA	TRBV28	TRBD2	TRBJ2-2	CASSLSGRAVTGELFF
NA	TRBV19	TRBD1	TRBJ1-2	CASSPVTGSSGYTF
NA	TRBV19	NA	TRBJ1-5	CASSSQARSHSNQPQHF
NA	TRBV10-2	NA	TRBJ1-5	CASSEFQNQPQHF
NA	TRBV10-3	TRBD1	TRBJ2-7	CAIGQGERVNEQYF
NA	TRBV28	NA	TRBJ1-3	CASSVQALSGNTIYF
NA	TRBV28	NA	TRBJ2-3	CASSGQHRDTQYF
NA	TRBV2	NA	TRBJ2-7	CASSVQGGNWYEQYF
NA	TRBV10-3	NA	NA	CAIRRQGGSYEQYF
NA	TRBV11-2	TRBD2	TRBJ2-3	CASSLGLADTQYF
NA	TRBV6-5	NA	TRBJ2-5	CANYNPEVETQYF
NA	TRBV5-1	TRBD1	TRBJ1-1	CASSFGQGARLFEAFF